Following are 23 T cell receptor beta chains from one sample sequenced in a study of Ad26.COV2.S vaccination and SARS-CoV-2 variants. The treatment here: some 20 received Ad26.COV2.S at low or high dose, single or two shots; a few received placebo; per-sample allocation not given. Specimens were obtained on day 63 following the first vaccine or placebo injection. Here immunoSEQ multiplex PCR was the method, and the copy in TCRdb shows in-frame clones only, minus some. The sample has roughly 460,000 clones; 70% to 90% are singletons. Here the sequenced sample was peripheral blood, taken in a trial of Ad26.COV2.S vaccine versus placebo. The receptors stem from a person aged 18-60 years who received the Ad26.COV2.S COVID-19 vaccine or a placebo.

V and J are TRBV10-3 and TRBJ2-7; 9 positions match TRBD2. The CDR3 has 15 amino acids. Germline CDR1 and CDR2: ENHRY and SYGVKD. The J segment lost 4 bases and the V segment lost 4 bases, leaving 8 bases of the junction unmatched. This chain's CDR3 is CAISGGAGGQYEQYF. The CDR3 DNA is TGTGCCATCAGTGGAGGAGCGGGAGGTCAATACGAGCAGTACTTC.

Remarks on this clone: Relative to the germline gene, one junction end is altered; a read error may explain this. The chain uses TRBV7-7 and TRBJ2-5; 9 nucleotides align to TRBD2. The germline CDR1 and CDR2 sequences are SSHAT and FNYEAQ (reference sequence). The CDR3 totals 16 residues. The CDR3 nucleotides are TGTGCTAGCAGTATAGGGGCTAGCGGGGACCAAGAGACCCAGTACTTC. Protein sequence: CASSIGASGDQETQYF.

There are a few counts of this clone. The CDR3: CASSGKPAGIVETQYF. In nucleotides, the CDR3 is TGTGCCAGCAGTGGAAAACCAGCAGGGATAGTAGAGACCCAGTACTTC. The chain carries TRBV2 and TRBJ2-5; maybe TRBD1 (5 bases). Germline values: CDR1 SNHLY, CDR2 FYNNEI. This CDR3 region has 16 residues. V was clipped by 4 bases and J by 4 bases, with 19 bases between them.

The gene calls are TRBV30 and TRBJ2-7; 10 bases map to TRBD1. Germline V gene lookup returns CDR1 GTSNPN and CDR2 SVGIG (reference sequence). V was clipped by 1 base and J by 3 bases; unmatched bases: 6. The CDR3 length is 15 residues. The CDR3 bases are TGTGCCTGGAGTGGGGGGACAGGGGCACACTACGAGCAGTACTTC. Protein sequence: CAWSGGTGAHYEQYF.

CDR3 sequence (DNA): TGTGCCAGCAGCCAACCCGGGACTAGCGTCAATGAGCAGTTCTTC. Its translation: CASSQPGTSVNEQFF. The rearrangement uses TRBV7-9 and TRBJ2-1; 10 bases line up with TRBD2. Trimming cost V 5 bases and J 6 bases; bases outside gene matches: 7. The germline V gene has CDR1 SEHNR and CDR2 FQNEAQ (reference sequence). The CDR3 runs to 15 residues.

The rearrangement joins TRBV2 to TRBJ2-7, with 11 bases matching TRBD2. The CDR3 consists of 18 residues. Looked up from germline, CDR1 is SNHLY and CDR2 is FYNNEI. Germline trimming cut 4 bases from V and 1 base from J; bases unmatched to any gene: 12. This CDR3 is CASSGVKTSGEISYEQYF. Here the CDR3 DNA reads TGTGCCAGCAGTGGAGTCAAGACTAGCGGGGAGATATCCTACGAGCAGTACTTC.

There are a few counts of this clone. V usage is TRBV28 and J usage is TRBJ2-7; D gene ambiguous. The germline V and J ends were trimmed by 6 bases and 0 bases, with 9 bases remaining between them. Germline CDR1 is MDHEN and CDR2 is SYDVKM. This CDR3 has 13 residues. CDR3 sequence: CASSPPYSYEQYF. In nucleotides, the CDR3 is TGTGCCAGCAGCCCCCCCTACTCCTACGAGCAGTACTTC.

This rearrangement joins TRBV10-3 to TRBJ2-7; maybe TRBD2 (6 bases). Germline assignment: CDR1 ENHRY and CDR2 SYGVKD. The CDR3 length is 13 residues. Trimming cost V 3 bases and J 4 bases, with 10 bases left between them. The CDR3, as DNA: TGTGCCATCAGTGAACGGGACTCATACGAGCAGTACTTC. Protein product: CAISERDSYEQYF.

The chain employs TRBV4-2 and TRBJ2-7, with a possible D match to TRBD1 (6 bases). V was cut by 0 bases and J by 4 bases, with 13 bases left in between. The CDR3 runs to 15 residues. Germline V gene sequence: CDR1 LGHNA, CDR2 YNFKEQ. CDR3 residues: CASSQDPQGLYEQYF. The CDR3 DNA reads as TGTGCCAGCAGCCAAGATCCGCAGGGGCTGTACGAGCAGTACTTC.

The chain uses TRBV2 and TRBJ2-5, with D possibly matching TRBD2 (5 bases). Germline CDR1 and CDR2: SNHLY and FYNNEI. The CDR3 loop spans 13 amino acids. Deletions cut 6 bases from V and 0 bases from J, with 8 bases between. CDR3: CASSRRNQETQYF. Here the CDR3 DNA reads TGTGCCAGCAGCAGGAGGAACCAAGAGACCCAGTACTTC.

This clone has a single count. The chain carries TRBV4-1 and TRBJ1-4; 8 bases are a match to TRBD1. This CDR3 contains 15 residues. Per germline, CDR1 MGHRA and CDR2 YSYEKL. J gave up 7 bases and V 1 base, and 5 bases lay outside the gene matches. This CDR3 reads CASSQGQGRSEKLFF. The CDR3 DNA reads TGCGCCAGCAGCCAAGGACAGGGGCGGTCTGAAAAACTGTTTTTT.

The rearrangement links TRBV11-2 to TRBJ2-2; 7 bases are shared with TRBD2. The germline CDR1 and CDR2 sequences are SGHAT and FQNNGV. The CDR3 spans 17 residues. Trimming cost V 4 bases and J 0 bases; bases outside gene matches: 8. In DNA form, the CDR3 reads TGTGCCAGCAGCTCTCTCCGAGGACTAGCGAACACCGGGGAGCTGTTTTTT. Translating it yields CASSSLRGLANTGELFF.

Concerning this clone: The same CDR3 arises from other DNA sequences in this sample as well. The V and J genes are TRBV7-2 and TRBJ1-5; 7 nucleotides agree with TRBD1. After removal of 5 bases from V and 6 bases from J, the junction contained 4 bases not matched to a gene. The germline V gene encodes CDR1 SGHTA and CDR2 FQGNSA. CDR3 length: 13 residues. The CDR3 sequence: CASSPGGVQPQHF. The CDR3 coding sequence is TGTGCCAGCAGCCCAGGGGGGGTTCAGCCCCAGCATTTT.

In its sample, this clone was seen a few times. The chain links TRBV10-2 to TRBJ1-1; 7 bases fit TRBD1. J lost 3 bases, V lost 3 bases, and 4 bases had no gene match. Germline values: CDR1 WSHSY, CDR2 SAAADI. This CDR3 has 14 amino acids. The CDR3 DNA reads TGCGCCAGCAGTGAAGGGACAGCCTACACTGAAGCTTTCTTT. This sequence encodes CASSEGTAYTEAFF.

The chain recombines TRBV28 with TRBJ2-1; D perhaps matches TRBD2 (5 bases). Trimming removed 0 bases at V and 9 bases at J, with 15 bases between. This CDR3 is 15 amino acids long. Germline CDR1 reads MDHEN; CDR2 reads SYDVKM. DNA for the CDR3: TGTGCCAGCAGTTTATGGGCTAGCCTAGGAGGTGAGCAGTTCTTC. Its translation: CASSLWASLGGEQFF.

In this sample, this clone turned up a few times. The CDR3 sequence is CASSLVASGTEAFF. The CDR3 DNA follows: TGTGCCAGCAGCTTAGTCGCCAGTGGGACTGAAGCTTTCTTT. This sequence joins TRBV7-9 and TRBJ1-1; D not certain. The CDR3 totals 14 residues. Trimming pared 1 base from V and 5 bases from J, leaving 11 bases between. Germline V gene lookup returns CDR1 SEHNR and CDR2 FQNEAQ (reference sequence).

The chain links TRBV6-5 to TRBJ2-7; 7 nucleotides match TRBD1. V lost 2 bases to trimming and J lost 3 bases; unmatched junction nucleotides: 4. CDR1 and CDR2 (germline): MNHEY, SVGAGI. The CDR3 consists of 14 residues. As DNA, the CDR3 is TGTGCCAGCAGTTACCAGACAGGGAACTACGAGCAGTACTTC. Protein product: CASSYQTGNYEQYF.

This clone has a single count. For the CDR3, the DNA is TGCGCCAGCAGCTTTAGCGGGGGGCGGGGCGGGGAGCTGTTTTTT. Translated: CASSFSGGRGGELFF. This chain links TRBV4-1 with TRBJ2-2, with 10 bases fitting TRBD2. The CDR3 length is 15 residues. V dropped 5 bases and J dropped 7; count of bases not matched to a gene: 7. Germline V gene lookup returns CDR1 MGHRA and CDR2 YSYEKL.

In this sample, this clone turned up once. The chain recombines TRBV24-1 with TRBJ2-5; 12 positions agree with TRBD2. CDR3 length: 16 amino acids. The germline gives CDR1 KGHDR, CDR2 SFDVKD. The V gene end was trimmed by 4 bases and the J gene end by 2 bases; junction bases not matched to a gene: 4. CDR3 residues: CATSDPGLAGQETQYF. The CDR3 DNA is TGTGCCACCAGTGACCCAGGACTAGCGGGACAAGAGACCCAGTACTTC.

This sequence joins TRBV28 and TRBJ1-2; D is uncertain. Trimming left V 3 bases short and J 4 bases short, with 9 bases between. The CDR3 is 13 residues long. CDR1 and CDR2 from the germline V gene are MDHEN and SYDVKM. The CDR3 DNA is TGTGCCAGCAGTTTTGGAGGAGGCTATGGCTACACCTTC. Amino acids: CASSFGGGYGYTF.

The chain links TRBV27 to TRBJ2-6; TRBD1 agrees at 8 bases. The V and J ends lost 3 bases and 1 base, in that order; junction bases with no gene match: 17. Germline assignment: CDR1 MNHEY and CDR2 SMNVEV (reference sequence). There are 21 residues in the CDR3. This chain's CDR3 is CASSFWARSGTGTSGANVLTF. The CDR3 bases are TGTGCCAGCAGTTTTTGGGCCCGCTCCGGGACAGGTACTTCTGGGGCCAACGTCCTGACTTTC.

The gene calls are TRBV19 and TRBJ1-1; D might be TRBD1 (5 bases). The CDR3 covers 22 residues. The V end lost 7 bases, the J end lost 0 bases, and 36 bases lay between the germline ends. From germline, CDR1 is LNHDA and CDR2 SQIVND (reference sequence). The CDR3 coding sequence is TGTGCCAGTACCGATTGGGCCGACAGCAGCTACTTTTCTTCGTTCATGAACACTGAAGCTTTCTTT. Its protein product is CASTDWADSSYFSSFMNTEAFF. Variable domain in full (rest from reference TRBV19 and TRBJ1-1): DGGITQSPKYLFRKEGQNVTLSCEQNLNHDAMYWYRQDPGQGLRLIYYSQIVNDFQKGDIAEGYSVSREKKESFPLTVTSAQKNPTAFYLCASTDWADSSYFSSFMNTEAFFGQGTRLTVV.

The chain has TRBV7-9 and TRBJ2-1; TRBD2 matches 10 bases. With V trimmed by 6 bases and J by 12 bases, 11 bases remained unmatched. Germline V lookup: CDR1 SEHNR, CDR2 FQNEAQ (reference sequence). The CDR3 totals 14 residues. CDR3 DNA sequence: TGTGCCAGCAGTGGGTCTAGCGGGAGTTACCCGCAGTTCTTC. Amino acids: CASSGSSGSYPQFF.